This record concerns one T cell receptor (beta chain) sequence. This clone has a handful of counts. Its antigen remains unidentified. The record has no base qualities; no much larger clone is one base away. All of the isolated RNA was reverse transcribed with the High Capacity cDNA Reverse Transcription Kit, so expressed TCRB transcripts were sequenced. Naive, central memory and regulatory T cell samples underwent deep immunoSEQ sequencing, averaging roughly 3.3 million total reads per sample. Sorted cells were lysed in RLT buffer, and RNA was extracted using DNase-treated RNeasy Micro or Mini kits according to cell number. To prevent cross-contamination, each cell subset was processed individually, whereas patient and healthy donor samples were processed jointly. TCRB sequences were amplified from cDNA with the immunoSEQ multiplex PCR, producing 87-bp fragments spanning the CDR3 region. Amplicons were sequenced on the Illumina HiSeq platform. Concerning the study's data processing: Synthetic template baselines were used to correct PCR bias computationally, reads within Hamming distance 2 were collapsed, and singletons that could not be merged were discarded. Reads were aligned to IMGT to assign V, D and J genes, CDR3 length, and insertions or deletions at six rearrangement sites. Within each subset, clonotype counts were normalized to sorted cell number, after which true diversity and Gini coefficients were computed with the tcR R package. The overlap coefficient, calculated on TCRB nucleotide sequences, was used to measure repertoire sharing. TCRdb carries this immuneACCESS record with in-frame sequences only. Its versions omit some clonotypes, under half of them owing to an unresolved V gene in the studies checked, with the rest unexplained. V and J calls and clone size are those listed in that table; D and trimming were worked out from the DNA. The sample table holds almost 350,000 clones, of which approximately 10% were seen once. Roughly 0.99% of the sample comes from the top ten.

Ends trimmed: V by 3 bases, J by 4 bases; bases unmatched to a gene: 7. The CDR3 sequence holds 16 residues, the cysteine and phenylalanine included. The sequence is cut down to CDR3 DNA, 48 bases in frame from base 1. Taken from the germline V gene, the CDR1 and CDR2 loops are SGHAT and FQNNGV. From each donor, a single peripheral blood sample of roughly 0.11 L on average was drawn into heparinised tubes. A BD FACSAria II was used to sort naive, central memory, regulatory and stem cell-like memory CD4+ T cells with a panel that included CD45RO, CCR7, CD25, CD127, CD95 and CD27. Purity was above 95% for every sorted population. PBMCs were isolated right away by Lymphoprep density gradient centrifugation and were stained directly, without culture. So that batch effects would be minimized, each experiment stained and sorted samples in pairs, pairing one healthy donor with one patient. The source of the sample is a study of beta chain features in type 1 diabetes (dated 2018 in TCRdb). The study in broad terms: No differences in mean age, gender distribution, total cell number or subset yield were found between patients and healthy donors. The study compared the TCRB repertoires of sorted circulating CD4+ T cell subsets in recently diagnosed type 1 diabetes patients with those in matched healthy donors. Whereas all 30 or so donors provided naive and central memory subsets, regulatory and stem cell-like memory subsets were isolated from just 8 patients and about 8 healthy donors. A total of 100 million to 110 million sorted cells were examined across all samples, and a strong correlation was observed between cell number per subset and RNA yield. Overall study outcomes, separate from this receptor: Only small numbers of individuals were included in the HLA sub-analyses, which left unresolved whether HLA type had any influence on TCRB rearrangement. In all four CD4+ subsets, TCRB CDR3 length was moderately but significantly shorter in type 1 diabetes patients. Naive, central memory and regulatory TCRB repertoires appeared more similar among patients than among healthy donors. Shorter templates might have been favored by PCR, but patient and control samples were amplified and corrected together, so both groups would have been affected equally by any skew. Because cDNA rather than genomic DNA was sequenced, highly expressing activated cells could have been over-represented, although no difference in activation and CD3 levels was found between groups. At VDJ recombination sites, patients with type 1 diabetes made fewer insertions and deleted more nucleotides, a pattern implying thymic rearrangement abnormalities.

What was sequenced was central memory CD4+ T cells from blood. The V and J segments used are TRBV11-2 and TRBJ2-2; 8 bases in the middle match TRBD1. This receptor was taken from a man aged 30 to 45 with type 1 diabetes. The DNA sequence is as follows: TGTGCCAGCAGCTTCAGGACAGGGTCGAGCACCGGGGAGCTGTTTTTT. Its protein is CASSFRTGSSTGELFF.